This T cell receptor beta chain was sequenced during a study of identical twins' blood T cells. Study-level background: Roughly 50 million reads covered six alpha-chain and six beta-chain libraries.

The germline gives CDR1 SGHAT, CDR2 FQNNGV. V shed 2 bases and J shed 3 bases, with 16 bases lying between them. CDR3 size: 16 residues. Sample barcodes were added at both library ends during cDNA synthesis. TCRdb reprocessed the 5' RACE reads via MiXCR and lists one record per CDR3 protein. The sample lists a few hundred thousand distinct CDR3 sequences; 28% were seen once. The receptor comes from a woman aged 18-49 years in good health. The sequenced sample was PBMCs. The chain recombines TRBV11-2 with TRBJ1-1; TRBD1 is a possible D gene (5 bases). The CDR3 nucleotides are TGTGCCAGCAGCTTACTGGCAGGGAATAGTGACACTGAAGCTTTCTTT. It is translated as CASSLLAGNSDTEAFF.